Here is one TCR beta chain with its context. The repertoire was sequenced with immunoSEQ multiplex PCR; TCRdb's copy has only in-frame clones and lacks some. The sample consists of around 51,000 clones, about 80% of them appearing once. These data come from a study of control samples from healthy donors and cancer patients. Germline V gene data show CDR1 as MNHEY and CDR2 as SVGAGI. Trimming removed 5 bases from V and 6 bases from J, with 13 bases in between. The CDR3 loop spans 13 amino acids. The sample taken for sequencing was blood. This chain connects TRBV6-5 to TRBJ1-2, with D perhaps matching TRBD1 (5 bases). The sequence came from a man in his 70s in good health. In DNA, the CDR3 is TGTGCCAGCAGTCCTAGGAGGGGCCATGGCTACACCTTC. This gives the protein CASSPRRGHGYTF.